These T cell receptor beta chains were read from a single sample in a study of T cell repertoires in cytomegalovirus infection. Each CDR3 protein gets one entry after TCRdb re-called the reads with MiXCR. The data hold 160,000 or so distinct CDR3 sequences, with about 25% observed a single time. What was sequenced was PBMCs. The receptors stem from a human donor in good health (CMV status not recorded). Some clones in this sample may be carry-over from other donors' samples. Each CDR3 is given with its conserved first and last residue. D genes are given only for firm matches. The listing skips clone size in some rows; elsewhere it reads once, few, many or a size class.

v_gene: TRBV7-2
j_gene: TRBJ1-1
d_gene: TRBD1
abundance: many
CDR3aa: CASSLVGTGALNTEAFF
CDR3nt: TGTGCCAGCAGCTTAGTCGGGACAGGGGCGTTGAACACTGAAGCTTTCTTT

v_gene: TRBV5-6
j_gene: TRBJ1-5
d_gene: TRBD1
abundance: NA
CDR3aa: CASSLSGTGGWSNQPQHF
CDR3nt: TGTGCCAGCAGCTTGTCTGGGACAGGGGGCTGGAGCAATCAGCCCCAGCATTTT

v_gene: TRBV6-5
j_gene: TRBJ2-3
d_gene: NA
abundance: few
CDR3aa: CATLDLQVDTQYF
CDR3nt: TGTGCCACCCTGGACCTGCAAGTAGATACGCAGTATTTT

v_gene: TRBV11-2
j_gene: TRBJ1-3
d_gene: NA
abundance: NA
CDR3aa: CASSWPKESFGNTIYF
CDR3nt: TGTGCCAGCAGCTGGCCAAAGGAAAGTTTCGGAAACACCATATATTTT

v_gene: TRBV7-8
j_gene: TRBJ1-4
d_gene: TRBD1
abundance: few
CDR3aa: CASSLGVGQGLSEKLFF
CDR3nt: TGTGCCAGCAGCTTAGGTGTAGGACAGGGTTTGAGTGAAAAACTGTTTTTT

v_gene: TRBV29-1
j_gene: TRBJ2-5
d_gene: TRBD1
abundance: NA
CDR3aa: CSVSPGTDQETQYF
CDR3nt: TGCAGCGTTTCCCCTGGGACAGATCAAGAGACCCAGTACTTC

v_gene: TRBV25-1
j_gene: TRBJ2-1
d_gene: NA
abundance: NA
CDR3aa: CSSSEGGGRFNEQFF
CDR3nt: TGTTCCAGCAGTGAGGGAGGAGGACGCTTCAATGAGCAGTTCTTC

v_gene: TRBV29-1
j_gene: TRBJ2-1
d_gene: NA
abundance: few
CDR3aa: CSVPQGSSYNEQFF
CDR3nt: TGCAGCGTCCCCCAGGGGTCCTCCTACAATGAGCAGTTCTTC

v_gene: TRBV28
j_gene: TRBJ2-7
d_gene: NA
abundance: NA
CDR3aa: CASSNGETSYEQYF
CDR3nt: TGTGCCAGCAGCAACGGTGAAACCTCCTACGAGCAGTACTTC

v_gene: TRBV27
j_gene: TRBJ2-7
d_gene: TRBD2
abundance: many
CDR3aa: CASSSPLSGSTYEQYF
CDR3nt: TGTGCCAGCAGTTCCCCTCTTAGCGGGAGTACGTACGAGCAGTACTTC

v_gene: TRBV6-1
j_gene: TRBJ1-5
d_gene: NA
abundance: few
CDR3aa: CARGFRGSNQPQHF
CDR3nt: TGTGCCAGAGGGTTCAGGGGCAGCAATCAGCCCCAGCATTTT

v_gene: TRBV28
j_gene: TRBJ2-7
d_gene: TRBD1
abundance: NA
CDR3aa: CASSRQGLHYEQYF
CDR3nt: TGTGCCAGCAGCCGACAGGGATTGCACTACGAGCAGTACTTC

v_gene: TRBV28
j_gene: TRBJ2-7
d_gene: NA
abundance: NA
CDR3aa: CASSSRRAFSYEQYF
CDR3nt: TGTGCCAGCAGTTCCCGGAGGGCCTTCTCCTACGAGCAGTACTTC

v_gene: TRBV9
j_gene: TRBJ2-1
d_gene: NA
abundance: few
CDR3aa: CASSVGDNFQFF
CDR3nt: TGTGCCAGCAGCGTGGGTGACAATTTTCAGTTCTTC

v_gene: TRBV6-2/TRBV6-3
j_gene: TRBJ2-7
d_gene: NA
abundance: NA
CDR3aa: CASSYAGVYEQYF
CDR3nt: TGTGCCAGCAGTTACGCAGGGGTCTACGAGCAGTACTTC

v_gene: TRBV28
j_gene: TRBJ2-7
d_gene: NA
abundance: NA
CDR3aa: CASSFGIARFYEQYF
CDR3nt: TGTGCCAGCAGTTTCGGGATAGCGCGTTTCTACGAGCAGTACTTC

v_gene: TRBV4-1
j_gene: TRBJ1-2
d_gene: NA
abundance: NA
CDR3aa: CASSQGALDNYGYTF
CDR3nt: TGCGCCAGCAGCCAAGGGGCCCTGGATAACTATGGCTACACCTTC

v_gene: TRBV12-3/TRBV12-4
j_gene: TRBJ2-1
d_gene: NA
abundance: NA
CDR3aa: CASSLGHSNEQFF
CDR3nt: TGTGCCAGCAGTCTAGGGCACAGCAATGAGCAGTTCTTC

v_gene: TRBV7-9
j_gene: TRBJ2-1
d_gene: NA
abundance: NA
CDR3aa: CASSPGLPNEQFF
CDR3nt: TGTGCCAGCAGCCCGGGACTTCCCAATGAGCAGTTCTTC

v_gene: TRBV27
j_gene: TRBJ2-1
d_gene: NA
abundance: few
CDR3aa: CASSFYSEQFF
CDR3nt: TGTGCCAGCAGTTTCTATAGTGAGCAGTTCTTC

v_gene: TRBV28
j_gene: TRBJ2-1
d_gene: NA
abundance: NA
CDR3aa: CASSFIRASYNEQFF
CDR3nt: TGTGCCAGCAGTTTCATCAGGGCCTCCTACAATGAGCAGTTCTTC

v_gene: TRBV7-8
j_gene: TRBJ2-5
d_gene: NA
abundance: NA
CDR3aa: CASSLPYETQYF
CDR3nt: TGTGCCAGCAGCTTACCCTACGAGACCCAGTACTTC

v_gene: TRBV7-2
j_gene: TRBJ2-2
d_gene: NA
abundance: many
CDR3aa: CASSGGTVALTGELFF
CDR3nt: TGTGCCAGCAGCGGTGGCACAGTGGCCCTCACCGGGGAGCTGTTTTTT

v_gene: TRBV11-2
j_gene: TRBJ1-2
d_gene: TRBD1
abundance: many
CDR3aa: CASSPGDRGERGYTF
CDR3nt: TGTGCCAGCAGCCCTGGGGACAGGGGGGAGAGGGGCTACACCTTC

v_gene: TRBV7-9
j_gene: TRBJ2-7
d_gene: NA
abundance: many
CDR3aa: CASSFGGNPYEQYF
CDR3nt: TGTGCCAGCAGCTTTGGGGGTAATCCCTACGAGCAGTACTTC

v_gene: TRBV2
j_gene: TRBJ1-1
d_gene: TRBD1
abundance: NA
CDR3aa: CASREGQAAFF
CDR3nt: TGTGCCAGCAGAGAGGGACAGGCAGCTTTCTTT

v_gene: TRBV20-1
j_gene: TRBJ1-1
d_gene: NA
abundance: few
CDR3aa: CSAAPSGTEAFF
CDR3nt: TGCAGTGCTGCACCGTCGGGCACTGAAGCTTTCTTT

v_gene: TRBV7-2
j_gene: TRBJ2-1
d_gene: NA
abundance: many
CDR3aa: CASSLSGNSYNEQFF
CDR3nt: TGTGCCAGCAGCTTATCCGGGAACTCCTACAATGAGCAGTTCTTC

v_gene: TRBV11-2
j_gene: TRBJ2-5
d_gene: NA
abundance: NA
CDR3aa: CASSLVAGTETQYF
CDR3nt: TGTGCCAGCAGCTTAGTCGCGGGAACGGAGACCCAGTACTTC

v_gene: TRBV7-3
j_gene: TRBJ2-2
d_gene: NA
abundance: many
CDR3aa: CASSVGLTGELFF
CDR3nt: TGTGCCAGCAGCGTGGGACTTACCGGGGAGCTGTTTTTT

v_gene: TRBV11-1
j_gene: TRBJ2-4
d_gene: TRBD1
abundance: NA
CDR3aa: CASSYTQGAKNIQYF
CDR3nt: TGTGCCAGCAGCTACACTCAGGGGGCGAAAAACATTCAGTACTTC

v_gene: TRBV5-6
j_gene: TRBJ2-7
d_gene: NA
abundance: few
CDR3aa: CASSLIDASYEQYF
CDR3nt: TGTGCCAGCAGCTTGATTGACGCCTCCTACGAGCAGTACTTC

v_gene: TRBV29-1
j_gene: TRBJ1-4
d_gene: NA
abundance: NA
CDR3aa: CSVEVVNEKLFF
CDR3nt: TGCAGCGTTGAAGTCGTTAATGAAAAACTGTTTTTT

v_gene: TRBV5-1
j_gene: TRBJ1-1
d_gene: NA
abundance: few
CDR3aa: CASSLAGVPEAFF
CDR3nt: TGCGCCAGCAGCTTGGCCGGGGTACCTGAAGCTTTCTTT

v_gene: TRBV30
j_gene: TRBJ2-7
d_gene: TRBD2
abundance: NA
CDR3aa: CAWSVPGLALYEQYF
CDR3nt: TGTGCCTGGAGTGTTCCGGGACTAGCCCTGTACGAGCAGTACTTC

v_gene: TRBV12-3/TRBV12-4
j_gene: TRBJ2-2
d_gene: NA
abundance: many
CDR3aa: CASSSQLPNTGELFF
CDR3nt: TGTGCCAGCAGTTCACAACTTCCGAACACCGGGGAGCTGTTTTTT

v_gene: TRBV28
j_gene: TRBJ2-7
d_gene: TRBD2
abundance: NA
CDR3aa: CASSSAMSGRAGYEQYF
CDR3nt: TGTGCCAGCAGCTCAGCTATGAGCGGGAGGGCCGGCTACGAGCAGTACTTC

v_gene: TRBV6-6
j_gene: TRBJ1-1
d_gene: NA
abundance: few
CDR3aa: CASKKAGGPGTEAFF
CDR3nt: TGTGCCAGCAAAAAAGCGGGGGGTCCGGGCACTGAAGCTTTCTTT

v_gene: TRBV7-2
j_gene: TRBJ1-2
d_gene: NA
abundance: many
CDR3aa: CASSLGGPGTNYGYTF
CDR3nt: TGTGCCAGCAGTTTAGGTGGGCCAGGAACTAACTATGGCTACACCTTC

v_gene: TRBV11-2
j_gene: TRBJ2-1
d_gene: TRBD1
abundance: NA
CDR3aa: CASRHTGDRLSHEQFF
CDR3nt: TGTGCCAGCAGACACACAGGGGACCGTCTTTCCCATGAGCAGTTCTTC

v_gene: TRBV2
j_gene: TRBJ2-3
d_gene: TRBD2
abundance: NA
CDR3aa: CASSAGTSRDTQYF
CDR3nt: TGTGCCAGCAGTGCCGGGACTAGCAGAGATACGCAGTATTTT